This TCR beta chain originates from a study of tumor-infiltrating lymphocytes in primary liver carcinoma. General study points: Tumors had a significantly higher top-250-clone fraction than blood (p = 0.039).

Notes on this clonotype: Its target is unknown. Sequence at one end of the junction differs from germline and may be a read error.

Germline V gene sequence: CDR1 PRHDT, CDR2 FYEKMQ (reference sequence). This CDR3 spans 15 amino acids. Out of unsorted whole blood came the blood RNA, and germline DNA was extracted as well. Using a constant-region primer together with ProtoScript II reverse transcriptase, TCR beta cDNA was made from roughly 520 ng of total RNA. TCR beta libraries came from three nested multiplex PCR rounds using slightly modified ARM-PCR. TRBV1-TRBV30 forward primers and a C-beta reverse primer were used in the first two PCR rounds, which each ran for around 10 cycles. TCRdb reprocessed the multiplex PCR reads with MiXCR, giving one entry per CDR3 protein. The sample has about 320,000 distinct CDR3 sequences, 55% to 65% seen once.

The specimen was peripheral blood. The clonotype comes from a man aged 35 to 55 with primary liver carcinoma and hepatitis B virus infection. The V gene is TRBV13, the J gene TRBJ2-7; TRBD2 matches 9 bases. In nucleotides, the CDR3 is TGCGCCAGCAGCTCGGTTGCGGGAGGGAAATGCGAGCAGTACTTC. As protein: CASSSVAGGKCEQYF.